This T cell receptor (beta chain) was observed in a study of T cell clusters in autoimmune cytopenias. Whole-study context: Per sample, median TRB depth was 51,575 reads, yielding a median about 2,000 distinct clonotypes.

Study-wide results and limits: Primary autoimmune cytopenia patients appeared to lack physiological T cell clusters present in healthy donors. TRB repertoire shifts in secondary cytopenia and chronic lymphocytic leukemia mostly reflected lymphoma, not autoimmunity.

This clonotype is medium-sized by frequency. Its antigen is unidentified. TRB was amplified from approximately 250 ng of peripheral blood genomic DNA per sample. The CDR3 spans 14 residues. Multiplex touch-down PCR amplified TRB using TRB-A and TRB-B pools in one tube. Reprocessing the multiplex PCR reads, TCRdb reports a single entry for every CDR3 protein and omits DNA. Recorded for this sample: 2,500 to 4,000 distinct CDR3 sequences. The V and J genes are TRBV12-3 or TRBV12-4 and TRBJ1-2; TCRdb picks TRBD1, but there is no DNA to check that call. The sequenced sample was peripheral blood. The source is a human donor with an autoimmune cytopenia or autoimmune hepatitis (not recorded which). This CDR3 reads CASSLAGDGFSYTF.